This T cell receptor (beta chain) was captured by sequencing in a study of CD8 T cells in Susac syndrome. cDNA came from about 0.51 to 1 ug RNA primed by random hexamers. TCRdb recomputed calls from the immunoSEQ multiplex PCR reads with MiXCR, one row per CDR3 protein. The sample shows 95,000 to 150,000 distinct CDR3 sequences, 96% of them seen only once. V shed 6 bases and J shed 5 bases, with 13 bases lying between them. In germline, CDR1 is SNHLY, CDR2 FYNNEI. The CDR3 consists of 13 residues. The rearrangement joins TRBV2 to TRBJ2-5; tentative D call: TRBD2 (5 bases). The clonotype was recovered from a human donor with Susac syndrome. Sequencing was done on a sample of CD4+ T cells from PBMCs. Written as DNA, the CDR3 is TGTGCCAGCAGGGCTCTAGCCATCGAGACCCAGTACTTC. Encoded protein: CASRALAIETQYF.